This is a list of T cell receptor beta chains from one sample in a study of response to subunit inactivated influenza vaccine. Each CDR3 protein gets one entry after TCRdb re-called the RT-PCR reads with MiXCR. Of roughly 540,000 distinct CDR3 sequences listed, roughly 23% were seen once; the top ten hold approximately 2.9%. These data were also reused for a study on T cells expressing NK-cell markers.

Specimen: CD4+ T cells sorted from PBMCs, collected 12 days after vaccination. The receptors were sampled from a man in his forties or fifties who received an inactivated influenza vaccine. Each CDR3 is given with its conserved first and last residue. A D gene is named only where the DNA matches it firmly. A row's size may be missing; if present it is once, few, many or a size class.

D gene: -
V gene: TRBV5-1
CDR3 length: 15
clone size: -
J gene: TRBJ1-5
CDR3 protein: CASSFAGLRSQPQHF
CDR3 DNA: TGCGCCAGCAGCTTTGCAGGGTTGAGGAGTCAGCCCCAGCATTTT

D gene: -
V gene: TRBV20-1
CDR3 length: 13
clone size: -
J gene: TRBJ2-7
CDR3 protein: CSAYGQGSYEQYF
CDR3 DNA: TGCAGTGCCTATGGGCAGGGGTCCTACGAGCAGTACTTC

D gene: TRBD2
V gene: TRBV5-5
CDR3 length: 17
clone size: many
J gene: TRBJ2-1
CDR3 protein: CASSPRLAGEPFNEQFF
CDR3 DNA: TGTGCCAGCAGCCCTCGACTAGCGGGAGAGCCCTTCAATGAGCAGTTCTTC

D gene: -
V gene: TRBV20-1
CDR3 length: 14
clone size: -
J gene: TRBJ2-1
CDR3 protein: CSPRFGTNYNEQFF
CDR3 DNA: TGCAGCCCTAGGTTCGGGACAAACTACAATGAGCAGTTCTTC

D gene: -
V gene: TRBV20-1
CDR3 length: 19
clone size: few
J gene: TRBJ2-5
CDR3 protein: CSARDPTDQMRQRQETQYF
CDR3 DNA: TGCAGTGCTAGAGATCCCACCGACCAGATGCGTCAACGTCAAGAGACCCAGTACTTC

D gene: -
V gene: TRBV7-2
CDR3 length: 13
clone size: -
J gene: TRBJ2-7
CDR3 protein: CASSLEVGGEQYF
CDR3 DNA: TGTGCCAGCAGCTTAGAGGTGGGGGGAGAGCAGTACTTC

D gene: -
V gene: TRBV7-9
CDR3 length: 12
clone size: -
J gene: TRBJ2-3
CDR3 protein: CASRILPDTQYF
CDR3 DNA: TGTGCCAGCAGAATCCTCCCAGATACGCAGTATTTT

D gene: TRBD1
V gene: TRBV20-1
CDR3 length: 13
clone size: -
J gene: TRBJ2-7
CDR3 protein: CSAWDSEVYEQYF
CDR3 DNA: TGCAGTGCTTGGGACAGTGAAGTCTACGAGCAGTACTTC

D gene: TRBD1
V gene: TRBV28
CDR3 length: 14
clone size: few
J gene: TRBJ2-7
CDR3 protein: CASSPGQGAHEQYF
CDR3 DNA: TGTGCCAGCAGTCCGGGACAGGGGGCCCACGAGCAGTACTTC

D gene: TRBD2
V gene: TRBV7-9
CDR3 length: 15
clone size: few
J gene: TRBJ2-1
CDR3 protein: CASSSGTSRNNEQFF
CDR3 DNA: TGTGCCAGCAGCTCCGGGACTAGCAGAAACAATGAGCAGTTCTTC

D gene: -
V gene: TRBV28
CDR3 length: 14
clone size: few
J gene: TRBJ1-6
CDR3 protein: CASSLTSGGRPLHF
CDR3 DNA: TGTGCCAGCAGTTTAACGTCAGGCGGTCGGCCCCTCCACTTT

D gene: TRBD2
V gene: TRBV6-1
CDR3 length: 16
clone size: -
J gene: TRBJ2-1
CDR3 protein: CASRIGLAGDLDEQFF
CDR3 DNA: TGTGCCAGCAGAATAGGGCTAGCGGGAGACCTTGATGAGCAGTTCTTC

D gene: -
V gene: TRBV12-3/TRBV12-4
CDR3 length: 16
clone size: few
J gene: TRBJ1-4
CDR3 protein: CASSPAHRVTNEKLFF
CDR3 DNA: TGTGCCAGCAGTCCCGCTCACAGGGTGACTAATGAAAAACTGTTTTTT

D gene: -
V gene: TRBV7-9
CDR3 length: 11
clone size: -
J gene: TRBJ2-5
CDR3 protein: CASSSFETQYF
CDR3 DNA: TGTGCCAGCAGCTCATTCGAGACCCAGTACTTC

D gene: -
V gene: TRBV4-2
CDR3 length: 15
clone size: few
J gene: TRBJ2-2
CDR3 protein: CASSPPWGNTGELFF
CDR3 DNA: TGTGCCAGCAGCCCCCCTTGGGGGAACACCGGGGAGCTGTTTTTT

D gene: -
V gene: TRBV28
CDR3 length: 14
clone size: many
J gene: TRBJ1-2
CDR3 protein: CASSLGAGSYGYTF
CDR3 DNA: TGTGCCAGCAGTTTAGGGGCAGGGAGCTATGGCTACACCTTC

D gene: TRBD2
V gene: TRBV4-3
CDR3 length: 16
clone size: few
J gene: TRBJ2-1
CDR3 protein: CASSQDFGRVLDEQFF
CDR3 DNA: TGCGCCAGCAGCCAAGATTTCGGGAGGGTCTTGGATGAGCAGTTCTTC

D gene: TRBD2
V gene: TRBV7-9
CDR3 length: 13
clone size: few
J gene: TRBJ2-1
CDR3 protein: CASSFLAGDEQFF
CDR3 DNA: TGTGCCAGCAGCTTTTTAGCGGGAGATGAGCAGTTCTTC

D gene: -
V gene: TRBV6-2/TRBV6-3
CDR3 length: 15
clone size: -
J gene: TRBJ1-5
CDR3 protein: CASSYTGGGNQPQHF
CDR3 DNA: TGTGCCAGCAGTTACACGGGAGGAGGCAATCAGCCCCAGCATTTT

D gene: -
V gene: TRBV20-1
CDR3 length: 12
clone size: few
J gene: TRBJ2-3
CDR3 protein: CSAHTSTDTQYF
CDR3 DNA: TGCAGTGCCCATACCAGCACAGATACGCAGTATTTT

D gene: -
V gene: TRBV25-1
CDR3 length: 12
clone size: few
J gene: TRBJ2-7
CDR3 protein: CASSEREQEQYF
CDR3 DNA: TGTGCCAGCAGTGAAAGGGAGCAAGAGCAGTACTTC

D gene: -
V gene: TRBV7-2
CDR3 length: 14
clone size: few
J gene: TRBJ2-5
CDR3 protein: CASNLMGARETQYF
CDR3 DNA: TGTGCCAGCAACTTAATGGGGGCTCGGGAGACCCAGTACTTC

D gene: TRBD1
V gene: TRBV12-3/TRBV12-4
CDR3 length: 14
clone size: few
J gene: TRBJ2-5
CDR3 protein: CASRGRTGRETQYF
CDR3 DNA: TGTGCCAGCAGGGGGAGGACAGGGAGGGAGACCCAGTACTTC

D gene: -
V gene: TRBV20-1
CDR3 length: 16
clone size: few
J gene: TRBJ2-1
CDR3 protein: CSARDPTTSSYNEQFF
CDR3 DNA: TGCAGTGCTAGAGATCCGACTACGAGCTCCTACAATGAGCAGTTCTTC

D gene: -
V gene: TRBV6-5
CDR3 length: 15
clone size: -
J gene: TRBJ2-2
CDR3 protein: CASSWGTANTGELFF
CDR3 DNA: TGTGCCAGCAGTTGGGGGACGGCGAACACCGGGGAGCTGTTTTTT

D gene: TRBD1
V gene: TRBV5-1
CDR3 length: 14
clone size: -
J gene: TRBJ1-1
CDR3 protein: CASSVTGYRTEAFF
CDR3 DNA: TGCGCCAGCAGCGTGACAGGGTACCGCACTGAAGCTTTCTTT

D gene: TRBD1
V gene: TRBV10-2
CDR3 length: 16
clone size: -
J gene: TRBJ2-2
CDR3 protein: CASSESTGWDTGELFF
CDR3 DNA: TGCGCCAGCAGTGAGTCGACAGGGTGGGACACCGGGGAGCTGTTTTTT

D gene: TRBD1
V gene: TRBV19
CDR3 length: 16
clone size: few
J gene: TRBJ1-1
CDR3 protein: CASSTRDRGWNTEAFF
CDR3 DNA: TGTGCCAGTAGTACCCGGGACAGGGGCTGGAACACTGAAGCTTTCTTT

D gene: -
V gene: TRBV5-1
CDR3 length: 14
clone size: few
J gene: TRBJ2-1
CDR3 protein: CASSFRGFHNEQFF
CDR3 DNA: TGCGCCAGCAGCTTCAGAGGGTTCCACAATGAGCAGTTCTTC

D gene: TRBD1
V gene: TRBV12-3/TRBV12-4
CDR3 length: 19
clone size: -
J gene: TRBJ2-3
CDR3 protein: CATRPGSFRWDSPTDTQYF
CDR3 DNA: TGTGCCACCCGACCCGGTTCTTTTCGTTGGGACAGCCCCACAGATACGCAGTATTTT

D gene: -
V gene: TRBV7-9
CDR3 length: 16
clone size: -
J gene: TRBJ1-4
CDR3 protein: CASSKSPGRDNEKLFF
CDR3 DNA: TGTGCCAGCAGCAAGTCCCCAGGGCGGGATAATGAAAAACTGTTTTTT

D gene: -
V gene: TRBV5-6
CDR3 length: 16
clone size: few
J gene: TRBJ2-2
CDR3 protein: CASSLAGYQGTGELFF
CDR3 DNA: TGTGCCAGCAGCTTGGCCGGGTATCAGGGCACCGGGGAGCTGTTTTTT

D gene: -
V gene: TRBV5-1
CDR3 length: 12
clone size: few
J gene: TRBJ2-1
CDR3 protein: CASSYSSGEQFF
CDR3 DNA: TGCGCCAGCAGCTACTCCTCCGGCGAGCAGTTCTTC

D gene: TRBD2
V gene: TRBV29-1
CDR3 length: 16
clone size: few
J gene: TRBJ2-2
CDR3 protein: CSVMMGLAAPTGELFF
CDR3 DNA: TGCAGCGTGATGATGGGACTAGCGGCCCCCACCGGGGAGCTGTTTTTT

D gene: TRBD2
V gene: TRBV4-3
CDR3 length: 16
clone size: few
J gene: TRBJ2-3
CDR3 protein: CASSPGTSGIIDTQYF
CDR3 DNA: TGCGCCAGCAGCCCCGGGACTAGCGGGATTATAGATACGCAGTATTTT

D gene: TRBD2
V gene: TRBV29-1
CDR3 length: 19
clone size: -
J gene: TRBJ2-3
CDR3 protein: CSVEGSETSGWTRTDTQYF
CDR3 DNA: TGCAGCGTTGAAGGGTCGGAGACTAGCGGTTGGACGCGCACAGATACGCAGTATTTT

D gene: -
V gene: TRBV20-1
CDR3 length: 13
clone size: few
J gene: TRBJ2-3
CDR3 protein: CSAFDSLTDTQYF
CDR3 DNA: TGCAGTGCTTTCGACAGCCTCACAGATACGCAGTATTTT

D gene: TRBD1
V gene: TRBV7-2
CDR3 length: 14
clone size: few
J gene: TRBJ2-7
CDR3 protein: CASSLSWDRYEQYF
CDR3 DNA: TGTGCCAGCAGCTTAAGTTGGGACAGATACGAGCAGTACTTC

D gene: -
V gene: TRBV7-8
CDR3 length: 15
clone size: few
J gene: TRBJ2-1
CDR3 protein: CASSQQTLYYNEQFF
CDR3 DNA: TGTGCCAGCAGCCAACAAACTCTTTACTACAATGAGCAGTTCTTC

D gene: -
V gene: TRBV11-3
CDR3 length: 13
clone size: -
J gene: TRBJ2-7
CDR3 protein: CASSSQGGGEQYF
CDR3 DNA: TGTGCCAGCAGCTCTCAGGGTGGGGGCGAGCAGTACTTC

D gene: -
V gene: TRBV11-2
CDR3 length: 12
clone size: few
J gene: TRBJ2-5
CDR3 protein: CASSRQLGTQYF
CDR3 DNA: TGTGCCAGCAGCCGTCAGCTTGGAACCCAGTACTTC